One and the same sample provided the 23 T cell receptor beta chains below, sequenced in a study of blood T cells in healthy people across ages. Combining a sample-barcoded 5' primer with a J-beta primer mix, a second PCR ran for about 7 to 11 cycles. One entry per CDR3 protein, called by TCRdb with MiXCR from the 5' RACE reads. Of fewer than 900,000 distinct CDR3 sequences listed, approximately 39% are singletons. Input material: blood. These receptors were collected from a woman aged 55-70 years in good health.

A word on this clonotype: A read error may explain this, as a much larger clone is one base away. V gene TRBV6-6 combines with J gene TRBJ1-6, with D uncertain. The CDR3 contains 12 residues. Looked up from germline, CDR1 is MNHNY and CDR2 is SVGAGI (reference sequence). Trimming took off 7 bases at V and 5 bases at J, with 6 bases between the two ends. The CDR3 nucleotides are TGTGCCAGCATTGAAAATAATTCACCCCTCCACTTT. It yields the protein CASIENNSPLHF.

The V call is TRBV7-2, the J call TRBJ2-3, with TRBD2 matching over 15 bases. V was pared by 1 base and J by 5 bases, with 4 bases of the junction left unmatched. The CDR3 contains 17 residues. Germline values: CDR1 SGHTA, CDR2 FQGNSA. As DNA, the CDR3 is TGTGCCAGCAGCTTAGGAGGACTAGCGGGAGGGCAAGATACGCAGTATTTT. Translating gives CASSLGGLAGGQDTQYF.

The chain has TRBV2 and TRBJ1-1; D ambiguous. Germline V gene lookup returns CDR1 SNHLY and CDR2 FYNNEI. Trimming pared 4 bases from V and 1 base from J, leaving 7 bases between. The CDR3 is 13 amino acids. CDR3 sequence: CASSGHTNTEAFF. CDR3 nucleotides: TGTGCCAGCAGTGGGCATACGAACACTGAAGCTTTCTTT.

The V gene is TRBV12-3 or TRBV12-4, the J gene TRBJ1-6, with no clear D. V lost 7 bases, J lost 6 bases, and 10 bases lay in between. CDR3 length: 13 residues. CDR3 in amino acids: CASKQLPNSPLHF. The CDR3 DNA reads as TGTGCCAGCAAACAGCTCCCTAATTCACCCCTCCACTTT.

The chain combines TRBV7-2 with TRBJ2-3; D could derive from TRBD1 or TRBD2 (6 bases each). Trimming pared 9 bases from V and 2 bases from J, leaving 21 bases between. CDR1 and CDR2 from the germline V gene are SGHTA and FQGNSA. This CDR3 is built from 16 residues. The CDR3 DNA reads as TGTGCCAGTAGCCCCGAGGGGGGCAGGAACACAGATACGCAGTATTTT. The encoded protein is CASSPEGGRNTDTQYF.

In its sample, this clonotype was seen once. J is TRBJ2-2 and V is TRBV7-9; possible D gene TRBD2, 7 bases. The length of the CDR3 is 17 residues. V shed 0 bases and J shed 0 bases, with 11 bases lying between them. Germline V gene lookup returns CDR1 SEHNR and CDR2 FQNEAQ (reference sequence). The CDR3 region is CASSLAGGLANTGELFF. The CDR3 nucleotides read TGTGCCAGCAGCTTAGCCGGGGGGCTAGCGAACACCGGGGAGCTGTTTTTT.

This clonotype was counted a few times. J is TRBJ2-4 and V is TRBV20-1, with 9 bases matching TRBD2. The germline gives CDR1 DFQATT, CDR2 SNEGSKA (reference sequence). This CDR3 comprises 19 residues. The V and J ends lost 0 bases and 0 bases, in that order; junction bases with no gene match: 12. The DNA of the CDR3 is TGCAGTGCTAGAGATCGGGCTAGCGGGAACCGTCTAGCCAAAAACATTCAGTACTTC. Protein: CSARDRASGNRLAKNIQYF.

This chain connects TRBV7-9 to TRBJ1-2, with D uncertain. This CDR3 is built from 15 residues. V was trimmed by 5 bases and J by 8 bases, leaving 21 bases between them. Germline V lookup: CDR1 SEHNR, CDR2 FQNEAQ (reference sequence). The CDR3 coding sequence is TGTGCCAGCAGCCTGCTTCGGGCAGAAACTAGGGGCTACACCTTC. Translating gives CASSLLRAETRGYTF.

The chain combines TRBV29-1 with TRBJ2-4; D tentatively fits TRBD1 or TRBD2 (7 bases each). CDR1 is SQVTM and CDR2 is ANQGSEA in the germline V gene. This CDR3 comprises 14 residues. The germline V and J ends were trimmed by 5 bases and 5 bases, with 16 bases remaining between them. CDR3 coding DNA: TGCAGCGTTTTATCAGGGGGGGTCCAAAACATTCAGTACTTC. It encodes CSVLSGGVQNIQYF.

Comment on this clonotype: At one end the junction does not follow the germline gene, possibly because of a read error. The rearrangement joins TRBV12-3 or TRBV12-4 to TRBJ1-5; D uncertain. This CDR3 is 15 amino acids long. The CDR3 DNA is TGTGCCAGCAGATTAGAATCTTATAGCAATCAGCCCCAGCATTTT. Protein: CASRLESYSNQPQHF.

This chain joins TRBV20-1 and TRBJ1-2; perhaps TRBD1 as D (5 bases). CDR3 length equals 15 residues. Between the trimmed V and J ends, which lost 2 bases and 1 base, there was a span of 14 bases. Looked up from germline, CDR1 is DFQATT and CDR2 is SNEGSKA (reference sequence). The CDR3 DNA reads TGCAGTGCTAGACCCAGGGCAGGGCTTAACTATGGCTACACCTTC. It encodes CSARPRAGLNYGYTF.

This chain connects TRBV4-2 to TRBJ2-3, with D perhaps TRBD2 (5 bases). There are 15 residues in the CDR3. The V gene's germline CDR1 is LGHNA and CDR2 YNFKEQ. The germline V and J ends were trimmed by 0 bases and 2 bases, with 9 bases remaining between them. CDR3 in DNA: TGTGCCAGCAGCCAAGATCCGGGGATCACAGATACGCAGTATTTT. Residues: CASSQDPGITDTQYF.

This clonotype has a handful of counts. The gene calls are TRBV7-2 and TRBJ2-3; TRBD2 matches 12 bases. The trim removed 2 bases at V and 2 bases at J, leaving 5 bases unmatched. Per germline, CDR1 SGHTA and CDR2 FQGNSA. The CDR3 consists of 17 residues. CDR3 loop: CASSLKASGRATDTQYF. The CDR3 region has the DNA TGTGCCAGCAGCTTAAAGGCTAGCGGGAGGGCCACAGATACGCAGTATTTT.

The chain carries TRBV3-1 and TRBJ2-1; D remains unclear. CDR1 is LGHDT, CDR2 YNNKEL, per germline (reference sequence). The CDR3 length is 16 residues. V was clipped by 3 bases and J by 0 bases, with 12 bases between them. DNA for the CDR3: TGTGCCAGCAGCCAGCTACCGGGCCCCTCCTACAATGAGCAGTTCTTC. As protein: CASSQLPGPSYNEQFF.

The chain has TRBV7-9 and TRBJ2-7, with D unclear. The CDR3 is made up of 14 amino acids. Trimming pared 8 bases from V and 0 bases from J, leaving 14 bases between. Germline values: CDR1 SEHNR, CDR2 FQNEAQ (reference sequence). Here the CDR3 DNA reads TGTGCCAGCTCCCCCGTCTCTGTCTCCTACGAGCAGTACTTC. As protein: CASSPVSVSYEQYF.

This chain uses TRBV7-2 with TRBJ2-1, with 9 positions matching TRBD1. With V trimmed by 2 bases and J by 3 bases, 2 bases remained unmatched. The CDR3 length is 15 residues. The germline V gene encodes CDR1 SGHTA and CDR2 FQGNSA. CDR3: CASSLNRGLYNEQFF. DNA of the CDR3: TGTGCCAGCAGCTTAAACAGGGGGCTCTACAATGAGCAGTTCTTC.

Regarding this clonotype: Germline and junction disagree at one end, which may indicate a read error. V usage is TRBV29-1 and J usage is TRBJ2-3; 7 positions agree with TRBD1. This CDR3 contains 15 residues. The germline V gene encodes CDR1 SQVTM and CDR2 ANQGSEA. The CDR3 reads CSVEKGAGGTDTQYF. The CDR3 DNA is TGCAGCGTTGAGAAGGGGGCTGGTGGCACGGATACGCAGTATTTT.

This clonotype turned up a few times. The rearrangement joins TRBV20-1 to TRBJ1-1, with D unresolved. The germline CDR1 and CDR2 sequences are DFQATT and SNEGSKA (reference sequence). V shed 6 bases and J shed 4 bases, with 15 bases lying between them. The CDR3 is made up of 13 amino acids. The CDR3 sequence is CSASKLVATEAFF. In DNA form, the CDR3 reads TGCAGTGCCAGCAAACTGGTGGCCACTGAAGCTTTCTTT.

This clonotype was seen ten or more times. The chain recombines TRBV7-9 with TRBJ2-3; D not certain. V was trimmed by 4 bases and J by 6 bases, leaving 8 bases between them. Per the germline V gene, CDR1 is SEHNR and CDR2 is FQNEAQ (reference sequence). The CDR3 has 12 residues. The chain's CDR3 is CASSSDADTQYF. The CDR3 nucleotides read TGTGCCAGCAGCTCGGATGCGGATACGCAGTATTTT.

The chain joins TRBV7-9 to TRBJ1-4, with 7 bases matching TRBD1. Germline-derived CDR1 and CDR2 are SEHNR and FQNEAQ (reference sequence). Trimming cost V 7 bases and J 6 bases; bases outside gene matches: 8. CDR3 length: 14 amino acids. CDR3 DNA: TGTGCCAGCAACCGACAGGGCCCGGATGAAAAACTGTTTTTT. Amino acids: CASNRQGPDEKLFF. Full variable domain (outside the CDR3, taken from reference TRBV7-9 and TRBJ1-4): DTGVSQNPRHKITKRGQNVTFRCDPISEHNRLYWYRQTLGQGPEFLTYFQNEAQLEKSRLLSDRFSAERPKGSFSTLEIQRTEQGDSAMYLCASNRQGPDEKLFFGSGTQLSVL.

This chain uses TRBV20-1 with TRBJ2-1; 10 bases line up with TRBD2. This CDR3 has 16 residues. V was pared by 3 bases and J by 8 bases, with 13 bases of the junction left unmatched. Germline V lookup: CDR1 DFQATT, CDR2 SNEGSKA (reference sequence). CDR3 nucleotide sequence: TGCAGTGCTAGCTGGAGCGGGGGGGCGAGCGGAGATGAGCAGTTCTTC. This translates into CSASWSGGASGDEQFF.

The genes are TRBV18 and TRBJ2-5; a weak D match, TRBD2 (5 bases). This CDR3 has 13 residues. Germline loops: CDR1 KGHSH, CDR2 LQKENI. The V end lost 6 bases, the J end lost 5 bases, and 13 bases lay between the germline ends. CDR3 nucleotides: TGTGCCAGCTCGTCTGAGGGCTTGGAGACCCAGTACTTC. Its protein is CASSSEGLETQYF.

This sequence joins TRBV21-1 and TRBJ2-5; TRBD2, the D gene given by the table, was not confirmed from the DNA. TRBV21-1 has pseudogene status. The CDR3 contains 16 residues. The CDR3 region has the DNA TGTGCCAGCAGCAAACGATCGGGGGGGAGAGGCGAGACCCAGTACTTC. This codes for CASSKRSGGRGETQYF.